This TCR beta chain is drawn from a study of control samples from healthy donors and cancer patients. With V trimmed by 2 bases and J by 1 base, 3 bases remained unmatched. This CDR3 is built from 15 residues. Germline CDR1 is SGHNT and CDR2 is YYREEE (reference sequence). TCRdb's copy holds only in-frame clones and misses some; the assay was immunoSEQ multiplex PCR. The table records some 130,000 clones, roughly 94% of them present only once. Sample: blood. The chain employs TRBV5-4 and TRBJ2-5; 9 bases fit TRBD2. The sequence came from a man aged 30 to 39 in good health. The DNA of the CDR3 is TGTGCCAGCAGCTTCTCTAGCGGGGTCCAAGAGACCCAGTACTTC. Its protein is CASSFSSGVQETQYF.